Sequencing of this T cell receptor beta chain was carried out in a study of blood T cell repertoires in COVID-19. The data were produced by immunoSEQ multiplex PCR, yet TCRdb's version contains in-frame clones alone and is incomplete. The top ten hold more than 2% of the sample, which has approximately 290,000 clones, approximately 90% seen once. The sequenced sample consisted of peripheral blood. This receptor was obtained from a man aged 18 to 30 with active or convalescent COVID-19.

The CDR3 reads CASTLMARGAGYGYTF. The CDR3 bases are TGTGCCAGTACCCTCATGGCTCGGGGCGCGGGGTATGGCTACACCTTC. The chain recombines TRBV19 with TRBJ1-2; D is possibly TRBD1 (5 bases). The CDR3 sequence is 16 residues long. Germline V gives CDR1 LNHDA, CDR2 SQIVND (reference sequence). V lost 7 bases, J lost 5 bases, and 23 bases lay in between. The whole variable domain, filled in from reference TRBV19 and TRBJ1-2, reads DGGITQSPKYLFRKEGQNVTLSCEQNLNHDAMYWYRQDPGQGLRLIYYSQIVNDFQKGDIAEGYSVSREKKESFPLTVTSAQKNPTAFYLCASTLMARGAGYGYTFGSGTRLTVV.